These T cell receptor beta chains were read from a single sample in a study of blood T cells in healthy people across ages. TCRdb re-analysed the 5' RACE reads in MiXCR, keeping a single row per CDR3 protein. The data show around 1.5 million distinct CDR3 sequences, around 39% seen once. Sequencing was done on a sample of blood. The receptor source for this set is a woman aged 18-35 years in good health. The conserved cysteine and the conserved F or W are not part of the CDR3 here.

v_gene: TRBV5-1
j_gene: TRBJ2-5
CDR3aa: SSSGIGTEGETQY

v_gene: TRBV15
j_gene: NA
CDR3aa: ATRMGTGPYNEQY

v_gene: TRBV6-6
j_gene: TRBJ2-7
CDR3aa: ASSYTQDRAGEQY

v_gene: TRBV7-7
j_gene: TRBJ2-5
CDR3aa: ASSFRLAAGETQY

v_gene: TRBV20-1
j_gene: TRBJ1-5
CDR3aa: SARVVQGSNQPQH

v_gene: TRBV9
j_gene: NA
CDR3aa: ASSVERLADRLETQY

v_gene: TRBV5-5
j_gene: NA
CDR3aa: ASSLSGADLYEQY

v_gene: TRBV9
j_gene: TRBJ2-1
CDR3aa: ASSREMAGENEQF

v_gene: TRBV7-9
j_gene: TRBJ2-1
CDR3aa: AGTSTLSSYNEQF

v_gene: TRBV5-1
j_gene: TRBJ1-4
CDR3aa: ASRFRANEKLF

v_gene: TRBV6-1
j_gene: TRBJ2-1
CDR3aa: ASIGVNEQF

v_gene: TRBV6-2/TRBV6-3
j_gene: NA
CDR3aa: ASRTPGPRYPPEQY

v_gene: TRBV29-1
j_gene: TRBJ2-7
CDR3aa: SVVDRTYEQY

v_gene: TRBV7-2
j_gene: NA
CDR3aa: AGSSTSGGEHPYEQY

v_gene: TRBV20-1
j_gene: TRBJ2-1
CDR3aa: SAVLANRGDYNEQF

v_gene: TRBV25-1
j_gene: TRBJ1-1
CDR3aa: ASSELGRDFDTEAF

v_gene: TRBV28
j_gene: TRBJ1-1
CDR3aa: ASSSQTGWVNTEAF

v_gene: TRBV9
j_gene: TRBJ1-1
CDR3aa: ASSVGTTVNTEAF

v_gene: TRBV20-1
j_gene: TRBJ2-1
CDR3aa: SARDRTPTGPYNEQF

v_gene: TRBV5-1
j_gene: TRBJ1-1
CDR3aa: ASSLTGEVGTEAF

v_gene: TRBV7-2
j_gene: TRBJ2-3
CDR3aa: ASSFYSGATDTQY

v_gene: TRBV4-1
j_gene: TRBJ1-2
CDR3aa: ASSQGVDGYT

v_gene: TRBV7-8
j_gene: TRBJ2-5
CDR3aa: ASSPWTSGGLWGETQY

v_gene: TRBV20-1
j_gene: TRBJ2-5
CDR3aa: SARDYETQY

v_gene: TRBV4-1
j_gene: TRBJ2-1
CDR3aa: ASSQDGWGQEQF

v_gene: TRBV6-5
j_gene: TRBJ2-7
CDR3aa: ASSYFVGYEQY

v_gene: TRBV6-2/TRBV6-3
j_gene: TRBJ1-1
CDR3aa: ASRHRELGEAF

v_gene: TRBV7-6
j_gene: TRBJ1-2
CDR3aa: ASSLAGDAGIYGYT

v_gene: TRBV6-1
j_gene: TRBJ1-1
CDR3aa: ASSELGTAMNTEAF

v_gene: TRBV29-1
j_gene: TRBJ1-1
CDR3aa: SVTVTEAF

v_gene: TRBV3-1
j_gene: TRBJ1-1
CDR3aa: ASSPNPEGTGAEAF

v_gene: TRBV6-1
j_gene: TRBJ1-2
CDR3aa: ASSLLAGEIYGYT

v_gene: TRBV20-1
j_gene: TRBJ1-2
CDR3aa: SASPASGVGYT

v_gene: TRBV5-5
j_gene: TRBJ1-1
CDR3aa: ASRSFRDGPFGAF

v_gene: TRBV29-1
j_gene: TRBJ1-2
CDR3aa: CSPGNSGYT

v_gene: TRBV20-1
j_gene: TRBJ1-6
CDR3aa: SARAPDSPLH

v_gene: TRBV12-3/TRBV12-4
j_gene: TRBJ2-2
CDR3aa: ASSQREDGELF

v_gene: TRBV6-5
j_gene: TRBJ1-5
CDR3aa: ASSDRGSYQPQH

v_gene: TRBV12-3/TRBV12-4
j_gene: TRBJ2-1
CDR3aa: ASRLLGEEEQF

v_gene: TRBV20-1
j_gene: TRBJ1-2
CDR3aa: SAREAGTGSLYGYT

v_gene: TRBV4-2
j_gene: TRBJ2-1
CDR3aa: ASSQHLAGAGDEQF

v_gene: TRBV2
j_gene: TRBJ2-4
CDR3aa: ASGDYAKNIQY

v_gene: TRBV5-6
j_gene: TRBJ1-6
CDR3aa: ASSLGSSYNSPPH

v_gene: TRBV5-1
j_gene: TRBJ2-7
CDR3aa: ASSPDWSSYEQY

v_gene: TRBV14
j_gene: TRBJ2-1
CDR3aa: ASSPSWYYEQF